The subject of this entry is one TCR beta chain. Its specificity is unknown. This entry is derived from a study of T cell repertoires in cytomegalovirus infection. Turning to the study itself: Both a matching HLA type and CMV infection were indicated by public TCR beta signatures.

The CDR3 has 16 amino acids. V gave up 7 bases and J gave up 9 bases; unmatched junction bases: 12. From germline, CDR1 is SNHLY and CDR2 FYNNEI. Study-wide findings and caveats: There were carriers of CMV plus the relevant HLA, and cumulative public TCR beta family frequency identified them. HLA-C-restricted CMV-specific TCR beta clonotypes prevailed in the ex vivo response.

From the reads, TCRdb called clonotypes with MiXCR, one entry per CDR3 protein. Found here are approximately 750,000 distinct CDR3 sequences, about a third of them singletons; the top ten hold 2.5% to 3.5%. The sample taken for sequencing was PBMCs. This clonotype originated in a human donor in good health (CMV status not recorded). Some clones in this sample may be carry-over from other donors' samples. The J gene is TRBJ2-1, the V gene TRBV2; TRBD2 agrees at 13 bases. The CDR3 nucleotides read TGTGCCAGCACCTCAGACGGACTAGCGGGAGTAGTTGAGCAGTTCTTC. This translates into CASTSDGLAGVVEQFF.